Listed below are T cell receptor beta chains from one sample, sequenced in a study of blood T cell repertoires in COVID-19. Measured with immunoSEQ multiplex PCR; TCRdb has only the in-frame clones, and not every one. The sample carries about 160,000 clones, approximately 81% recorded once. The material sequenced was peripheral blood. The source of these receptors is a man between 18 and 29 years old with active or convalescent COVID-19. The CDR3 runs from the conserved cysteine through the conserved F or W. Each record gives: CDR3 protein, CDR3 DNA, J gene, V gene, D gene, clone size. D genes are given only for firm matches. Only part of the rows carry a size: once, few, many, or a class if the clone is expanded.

CASSQVNRLAGDWNEQFF,TGTGCCAGCAGCCAAGTAAATAGACTAGCGGGAGATTGGAATGAGCAGTTCTTC,TRBJ2-1,TRBV4-2,TRBD2,.
CASSGRSGVEQYF,TGCGCCAGCAGCGGCCGGTCAGGGGTCGAGCAGTACTTC,TRBJ2-7,TRBV5-1,.,.
CSVNRQGAGEAFF,TGCAGCGTTAACCGACAGGGGGCAGGTGAAGCTTTCTTT,TRBJ1-1,TRBV29-1,TRBD1,.
CSVGGYGDGANVLTF,TGCAGCGTCGGCGGCTACGGGGATGGGGCCAACGTCCTGACTTTC,TRBJ2-6,TRBV29-1,.,.
CASSPTSGGYNEQFF,TGTGCCAGCTCGCCGACTAGCGGGGGGTACAATGAGCAGTTCTTC,TRBJ2-1,TRBV18,TRBD2,.
CASSYGQGATETQYF,TGCGCCAGCAGTTATGGACAGGGGGCTACGGAGACCCAGTACTTC,TRBJ2-5,TRBV5-1,TRBD1,once
CAWRDSPVTDTQYF,TGTGCCTGGAGGGACAGTCCGGTCACAGATACGCAGTATTTT,TRBJ2-3,TRBV30,.,.
CASSTTSGAQETQYF,TGTGCCAGCAGCACGACTAGCGGGGCTCAAGAGACCCAGTACTTC,TRBJ2-5,TRBV7-2,TRBD2,.
CASSSTGRQETQYF,TGTGCCAGCAGCTCGACAGGGAGGCAAGAGACCCAGTACTTC,TRBJ2-5,TRBV7-2,.,few
CASSLDRLNTEAFF,TGTGCCAGCAGCTTGGACAGATTGAACACTGAAGCTTTCTTT,TRBJ1-1,TRBV7-6,.,few
CASSQGAGHNEQFF,TGTGCCAGCAGCCAAGGGGCGGGGCACAATGAGCAGTTCTTC,TRBJ2-1,TRBV14,.,.
CASSPAEYQPQHF,TGTGCCAGCTCACCGGCAGAATATCAGCCCCAGCATTTT,TRBJ1-5,TRBV18,.,.
CASSYSFLDKNIQYF,TGTGCCAGCAGTTACTCCTTTCTAGACAAAAACATTCAGTACTTC,TRBJ2-4,TRBV6-5,.,.
CASSLDQGAASEAFF,TGTGCCAGCAGCTTGGATCAGGGGGCCGCCTCTGAAGCTTTCTTT,TRBJ1-1,TRBV5-6,TRBD1,.